This TCR beta chain derives from a study of shared clonotypes between healthy human individuals. The study's findings and limits: Non-shared clonotypes had lower generation probabilities than clonotypes shared by all four sorted-subset donors. Estimated clonotype richness was generally higher in naive than memory subsets.

Everyone who donated was a Caucasian adult who lived in Nashville, Tennessee. CD4+ cell separation produced CD45RA+ naive and CD45RA-negative memory subsets. As to this clone: Its matching antigen is unknown.

The germline gives CDR1 SQVTM, CDR2 ANQGSEA. The CDR3 extends over 13 amino acids. Trimming stripped 7 bases from V and 4 bases from J, with 16 bases between. Data came from immunoSEQ multiplex PCR; TCRdb stores just in-frame clones and leaves some out. This sample carries around 200,000 clones, around 63% of them seen once, and the ten largest clones take about 9.4%. The receptor was isolated from a man aged 25 to 45 in good health. Sequenced: memory CD4+ T cells sorted from blood. Subset defined: CD45RA-negative fraction. This chain links TRBV29-1 with TRBJ1-2; no clear D. CDR3 nucleotides: TGCAGCGCCCGAGTCGGGGTAAGCTATGGCTACACCTTC. Residues: CSARVGVSYGYTF.